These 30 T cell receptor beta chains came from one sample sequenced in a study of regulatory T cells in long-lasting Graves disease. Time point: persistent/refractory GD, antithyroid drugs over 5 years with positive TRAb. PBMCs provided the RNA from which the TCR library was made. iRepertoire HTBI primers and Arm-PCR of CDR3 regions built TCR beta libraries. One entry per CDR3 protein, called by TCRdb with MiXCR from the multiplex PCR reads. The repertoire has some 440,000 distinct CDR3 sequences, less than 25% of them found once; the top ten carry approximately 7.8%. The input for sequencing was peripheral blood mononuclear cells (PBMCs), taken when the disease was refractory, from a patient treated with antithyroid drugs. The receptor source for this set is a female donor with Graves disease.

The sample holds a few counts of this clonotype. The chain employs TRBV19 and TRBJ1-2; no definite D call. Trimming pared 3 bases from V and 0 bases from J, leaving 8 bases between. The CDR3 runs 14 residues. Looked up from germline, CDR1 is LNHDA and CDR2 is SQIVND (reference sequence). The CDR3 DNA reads TGTGCCAGTAGTATGGCTGGAACTAACTATGGCTACACCTTC. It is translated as CASSMAGTNYGYTF.

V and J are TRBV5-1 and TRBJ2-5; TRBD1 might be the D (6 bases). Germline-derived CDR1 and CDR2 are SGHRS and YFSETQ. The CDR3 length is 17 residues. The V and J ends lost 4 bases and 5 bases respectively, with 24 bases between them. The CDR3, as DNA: TGCGCCAGCAGCAAGACAACAGGGTGGATTGGTGGTGAGACCCAGTACTTC. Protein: CASSKTTGWIGGETQYF.

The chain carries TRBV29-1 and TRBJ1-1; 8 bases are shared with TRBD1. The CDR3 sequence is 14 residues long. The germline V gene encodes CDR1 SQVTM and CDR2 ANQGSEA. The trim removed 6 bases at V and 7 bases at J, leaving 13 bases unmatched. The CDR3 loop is CSVVTGTGEFEAFF. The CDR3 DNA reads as TGCAGCGTCGTAACCGGGACAGGAGAATTTGAAGCTTTCTTT.

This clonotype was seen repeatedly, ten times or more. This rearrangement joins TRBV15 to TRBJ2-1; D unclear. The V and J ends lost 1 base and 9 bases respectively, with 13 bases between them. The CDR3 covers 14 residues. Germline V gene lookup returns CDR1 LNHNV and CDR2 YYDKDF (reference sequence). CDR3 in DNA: TGTGCCACCAGCAGAGGATCGACGGCACCTGAGCAGTTCTTC. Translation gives CATSRGSTAPEQFF.

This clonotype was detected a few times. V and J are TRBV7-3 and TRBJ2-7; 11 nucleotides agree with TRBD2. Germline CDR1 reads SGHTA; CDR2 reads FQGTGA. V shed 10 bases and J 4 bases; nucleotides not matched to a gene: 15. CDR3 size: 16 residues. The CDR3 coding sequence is TGTGCCACCCTCCCTGGGACTAGCGGAAAAAGATACGAGCAGTACTTC. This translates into CATLPGTSGKRYEQYF.

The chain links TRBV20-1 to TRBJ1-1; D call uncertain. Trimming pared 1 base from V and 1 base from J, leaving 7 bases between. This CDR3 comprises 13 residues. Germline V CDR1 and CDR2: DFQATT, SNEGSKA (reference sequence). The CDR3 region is CSARAVRNTEAFF. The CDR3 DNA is TGCAGTGCTAGAGCGGTGAGGAACACTGAAGCTTTCTTT.

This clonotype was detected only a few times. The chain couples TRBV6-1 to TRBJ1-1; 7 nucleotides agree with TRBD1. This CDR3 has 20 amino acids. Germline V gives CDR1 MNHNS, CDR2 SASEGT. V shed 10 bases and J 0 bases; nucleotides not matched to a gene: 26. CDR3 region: CATKINRRQGMGSLNTEAFF. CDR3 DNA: TGTGCCACCAAAATCAACCGACGACAGGGAATGGGAAGTTTGAACACTGAAGCTTTCTTT.

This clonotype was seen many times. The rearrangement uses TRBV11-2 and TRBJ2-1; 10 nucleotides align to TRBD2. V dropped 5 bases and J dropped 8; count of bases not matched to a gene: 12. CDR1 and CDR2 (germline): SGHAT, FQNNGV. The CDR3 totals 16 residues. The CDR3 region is CASSRILAGEAYEQFF. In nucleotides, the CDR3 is TGTGCCAGCAGCCGGATCCTAGCGGGAGAAGCGTATGAGCAGTTCTTC. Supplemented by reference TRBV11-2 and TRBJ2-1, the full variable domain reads EAGVAQSPRYKIIEKRQSVAFWCNPISGHATLYWYQQILGQGPKLLIQFQNNGVVDDSQLPKDRFSAERLKGVDSTLKIQPAKLEDSAVYLCASSRILAGEAYEQFFGPGTRLTVL.

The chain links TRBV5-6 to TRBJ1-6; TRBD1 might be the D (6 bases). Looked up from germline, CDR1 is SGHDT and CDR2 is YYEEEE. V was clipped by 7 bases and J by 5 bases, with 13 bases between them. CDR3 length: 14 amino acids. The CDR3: CASQQGLDNSPLHF. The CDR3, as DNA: TGTGCCAGCCAACAGGGTCTTGATAATTCACCCCTCCACTTT.

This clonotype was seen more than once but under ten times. The DNA of the CDR3 is TGTGCCAGCAGTTCAACAGGGGAGTACGAGCAGTACTTC. Translating it yields CASSSTGEYEQYF. The chain employs TRBV27 and TRBJ2-7, with 7 bases identical to TRBD1. There are 13 residues in the CDR3. Trimming at V came to 4 bases and at J to 4 bases, leaving 4 bases not matched to a gene. CDR1 is MNHEY, CDR2 SMNVEV, per germline (reference sequence).

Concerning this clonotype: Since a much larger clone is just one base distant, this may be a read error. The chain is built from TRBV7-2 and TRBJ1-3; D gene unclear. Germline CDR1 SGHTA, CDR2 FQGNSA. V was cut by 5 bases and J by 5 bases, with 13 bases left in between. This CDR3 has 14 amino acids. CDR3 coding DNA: TGTGCCAGCAGCCTAGACGGTTATCGAAACACCATATATTTT. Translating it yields CASSLDGYRNTIYF. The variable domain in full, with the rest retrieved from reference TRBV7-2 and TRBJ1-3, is GAGVSQSPSNKVTEKGKDVELRCDPISGHTALYWYRQSLGQGLEFLIYFQGNSAPDKSGLPSDRFSAERTGGSVSTLTIQRTQQEDSAVYLCASSLDGYRNTIYFGEGSWLTVV.

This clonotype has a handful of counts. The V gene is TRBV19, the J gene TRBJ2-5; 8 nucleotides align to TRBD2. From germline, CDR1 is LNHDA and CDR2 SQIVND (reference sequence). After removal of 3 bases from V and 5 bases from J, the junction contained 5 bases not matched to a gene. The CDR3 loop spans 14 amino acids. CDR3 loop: CASSIAGGGETQYF. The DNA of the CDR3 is TGTGCCAGTAGTATTGCCGGCGGGGGGGAGACCCAGTACTTC.

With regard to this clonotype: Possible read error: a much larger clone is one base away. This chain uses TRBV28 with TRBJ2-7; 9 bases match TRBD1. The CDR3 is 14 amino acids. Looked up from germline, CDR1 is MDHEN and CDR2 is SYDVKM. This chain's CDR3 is CTSSSTGGSGEQYF. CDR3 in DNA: TGTACCAGCAGTTCCACAGGGGGCTCGGGGGAGCAGTACTTC. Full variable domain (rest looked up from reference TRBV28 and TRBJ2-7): DVKVTQSSRYLVKRTGEKVFLECVQDMDHENMFWYRQDPGLGLRLIYFSYDVKMKEKGDIPEGYSVSREKKERFSLILESASTNQTSMYLCTSSSTGGSGEQYFGPGTRLTVT.

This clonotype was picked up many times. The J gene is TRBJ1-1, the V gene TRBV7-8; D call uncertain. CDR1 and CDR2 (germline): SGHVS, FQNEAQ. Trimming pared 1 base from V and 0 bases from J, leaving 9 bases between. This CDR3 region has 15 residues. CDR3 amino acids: CASSLGASMNTEAFF. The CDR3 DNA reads TGTGCCAGCAGCTTAGGAGCCAGCATGAACACTGAAGCTTTCTTT.

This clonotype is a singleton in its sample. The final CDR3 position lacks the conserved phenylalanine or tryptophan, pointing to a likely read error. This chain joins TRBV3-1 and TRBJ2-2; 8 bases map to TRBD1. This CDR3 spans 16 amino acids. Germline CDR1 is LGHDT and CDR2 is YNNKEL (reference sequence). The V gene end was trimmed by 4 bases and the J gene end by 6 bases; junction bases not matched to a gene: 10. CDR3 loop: CASSLKPGQAAGELFL. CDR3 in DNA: TGTGCCAGCAGCCTGAAACCGGGACAGGCCGCCGGGGAGCTGTTTCTT.

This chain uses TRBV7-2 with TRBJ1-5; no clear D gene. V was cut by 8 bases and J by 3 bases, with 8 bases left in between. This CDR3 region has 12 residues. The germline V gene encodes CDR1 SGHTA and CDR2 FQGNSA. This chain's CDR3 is CASGRFNQPQHF. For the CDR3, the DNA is TGTGCCAGCGGCCGATTCAATCAGCCCCAGCATTTT.

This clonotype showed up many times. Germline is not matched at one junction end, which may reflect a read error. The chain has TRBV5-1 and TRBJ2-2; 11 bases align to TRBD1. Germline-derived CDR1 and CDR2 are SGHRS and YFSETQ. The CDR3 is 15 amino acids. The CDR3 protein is CASSFGTGGTGELFF. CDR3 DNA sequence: TGTGCCAGCAGTTTCGGGACAGGGGGAACCGGGGAGCTGTTTTTT.

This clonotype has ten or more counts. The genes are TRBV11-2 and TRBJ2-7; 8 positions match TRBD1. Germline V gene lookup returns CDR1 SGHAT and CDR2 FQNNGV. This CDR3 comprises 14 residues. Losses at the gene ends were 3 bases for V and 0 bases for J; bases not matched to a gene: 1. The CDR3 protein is CASSFTGGSYEQYF. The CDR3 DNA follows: TGTGCCAGCAGCTTTACAGGGGGCTCCTACGAGCAGTACTTC.

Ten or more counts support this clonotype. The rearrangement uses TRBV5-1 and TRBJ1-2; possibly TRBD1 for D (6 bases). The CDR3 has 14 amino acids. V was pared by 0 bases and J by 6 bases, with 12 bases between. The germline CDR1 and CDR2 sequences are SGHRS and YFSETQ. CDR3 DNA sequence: TGCGCCAGCAGCTTGGTCCGGGGGGCCGATGGCTACACCTTC. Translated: CASSLVRGADGYTF.

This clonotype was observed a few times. The CDR3 DNA follows: TGTGCCAGCAGCGTAGAGGATAGCGGGATTCTCTACGAGCAGTACTTC. The encoded protein is CASSVEDSGILYEQYF. The genes are TRBV13 and TRBJ2-7; 8 bases fit TRBD2. Trimming cost V 5 bases and J 3 bases; bases outside gene matches: 12. The germline CDR1 and CDR2 sequences are PRHDT and FYEKMQ (reference sequence). The CDR3 runs 16 residues.

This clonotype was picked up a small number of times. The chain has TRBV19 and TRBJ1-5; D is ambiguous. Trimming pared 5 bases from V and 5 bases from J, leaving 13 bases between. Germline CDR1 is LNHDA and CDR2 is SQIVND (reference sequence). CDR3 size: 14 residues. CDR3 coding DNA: TGTGCCAGTAGTCTGGGCCCGCTCTATCAGCCCCAGCATTTT. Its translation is CASSLGPLYQPQHF.

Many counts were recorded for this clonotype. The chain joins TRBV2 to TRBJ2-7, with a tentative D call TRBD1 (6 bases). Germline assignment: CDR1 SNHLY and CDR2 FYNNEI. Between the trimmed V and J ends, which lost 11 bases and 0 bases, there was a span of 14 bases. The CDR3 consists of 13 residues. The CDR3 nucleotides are TGTGCCCTGGGGCCGGACAGCTCCTACGAGCAGTACTTC. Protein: CALGPDSSYEQYF.

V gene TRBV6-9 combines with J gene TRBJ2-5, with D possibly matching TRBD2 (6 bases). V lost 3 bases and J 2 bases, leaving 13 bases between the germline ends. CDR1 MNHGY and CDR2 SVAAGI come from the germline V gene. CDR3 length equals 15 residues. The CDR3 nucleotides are TGTGCCAGCAGTTACAGTTGGCGGGAACAAGAGACCCAGTACTTC. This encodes CASSYSWREQETQYF.

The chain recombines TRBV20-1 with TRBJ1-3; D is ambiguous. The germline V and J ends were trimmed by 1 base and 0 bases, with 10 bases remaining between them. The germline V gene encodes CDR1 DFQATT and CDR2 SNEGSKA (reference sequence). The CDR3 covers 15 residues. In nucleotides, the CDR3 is TGCAGTGCTAGAGGTCCCGGGTTCTCTGGAAACACCATATATTTT. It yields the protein CSARGPGFSGNTIYF.

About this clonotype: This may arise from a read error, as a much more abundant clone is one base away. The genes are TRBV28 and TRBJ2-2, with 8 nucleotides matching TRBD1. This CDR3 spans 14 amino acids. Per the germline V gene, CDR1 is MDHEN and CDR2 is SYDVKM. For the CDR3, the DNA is TGTGCCAGCAGCGTCCAGGGGGCAGTCGGGGGGCTGTTTTTT. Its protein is CASSVQGAVGGLFF. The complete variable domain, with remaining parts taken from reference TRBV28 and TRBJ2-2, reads DVKVTQSSRYLVKRTGEKVFLECVQDMDHENMFWYRQDPGLGLRLIYFSYDVKMKEKGDIPEGYSVSREKKERFSLILESASTNQTSMYLCASSVQGAVGGLFFGEGSRLTVL.

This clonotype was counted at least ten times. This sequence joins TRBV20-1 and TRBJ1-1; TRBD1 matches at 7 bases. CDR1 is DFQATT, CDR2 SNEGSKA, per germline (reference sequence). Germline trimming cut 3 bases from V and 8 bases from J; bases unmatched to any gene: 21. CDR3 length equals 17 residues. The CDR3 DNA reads TGCAGTGCTAGTAGCCCCGTAGACAGGGCCCTGCGCCCCGAAGCTTTCTTT. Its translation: CSASSPVDRALRPEAFF.

This chain's CDR3 is CASSYERSGGGEKLFF. CDR3 in DNA: TGTGCCAGCAGTTACGAACGTTCAGGGGGGGGTGAAAAACTGTTTTTT. V usage is TRBV6-9 and J usage is TRBJ1-4, with 7 nucleotides matching TRBD1. The germline CDR1 and CDR2 sequences are MNHGY and SVAAGI. Trimming removed 3 bases from V and 7 bases from J; junction bases left unmatched: 11. CDR3 length: 16 residues.

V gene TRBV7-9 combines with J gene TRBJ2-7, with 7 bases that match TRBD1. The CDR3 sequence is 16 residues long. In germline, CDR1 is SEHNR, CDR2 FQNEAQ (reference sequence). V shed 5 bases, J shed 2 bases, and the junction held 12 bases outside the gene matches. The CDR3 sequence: CASSIQDRLKTYEQYF. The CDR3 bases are TGTGCCAGCAGCATCCAGGACAGGCTTAAAACCTACGAGCAGTACTTC. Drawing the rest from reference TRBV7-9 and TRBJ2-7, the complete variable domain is DTGVSQNPRHKITKRGQNVTFRCDPISEHNRLYWYRQTLGQGPEFLTYFQNEAQLEKSRLLSDRFSAERPKGSFSTLEIQRTEQGDSAMYLCASSIQDRLKTYEQYFGPGTRLTVT.

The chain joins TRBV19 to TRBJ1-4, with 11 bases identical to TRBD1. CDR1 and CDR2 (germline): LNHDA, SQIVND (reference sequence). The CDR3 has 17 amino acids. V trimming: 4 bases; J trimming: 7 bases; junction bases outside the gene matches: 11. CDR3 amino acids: CASSTPLDRGRGEKLFF. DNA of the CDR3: TGTGCCAGTAGTACCCCCCTGGACAGGGGGCGCGGTGAAAAACTGTTTTTT.

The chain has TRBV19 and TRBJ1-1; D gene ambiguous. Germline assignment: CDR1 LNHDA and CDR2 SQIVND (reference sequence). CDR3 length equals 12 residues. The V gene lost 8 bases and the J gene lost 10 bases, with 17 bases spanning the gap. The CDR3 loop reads CASSLVGRGAFF. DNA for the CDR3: TGTGCCAGTTCTTTAGTGGGCCGGGGAGCTTTCTTT.